These T cell receptor beta chains were read from a single sample in a study of identical twins. TCRdb re-analysed the 5' RACE reads in MiXCR, keeping a single row per CDR3 protein. The table records some 460,000 distinct CDR3 sequences, approximately 14% of them present only once. The same sample was also studied in work on yellow fever vaccine responses in identical twins.

The sample taken for sequencing was CD4+ T cells sorted from blood. The receptors originated from a woman in her late teens or twenties in good health. CDR3s include the opening cysteine and the closing phenylalanine or tryptophan. D genes are given only for firm matches. Clone size is stated in some rows and not others, as once, few, many or a class when expanded.

TRBV15,-,TRBJ2-7,TRBD2,TGTGCCACCAGCAGAGGAGCATCGACTAGCGGGAGCAACGAGCAGTACTTC,CATSRGASTSGSNEQYF
TRBV5-1,-,TRBJ1-4,-,TGCGCCAGCAGCACCGGTGGTCCTAATGAAAAACTGTTTTTT,CASSTGGPNEKLFF
TRBV9,-,TRBJ2-7,-,TGTGCCTGCAGCGGCATAACCGACTACGAGCAGTACTTC,CACSGITDYEQYF
TRBV20-1,few,TRBJ2-5,-,TGCAGTGCTAGAGATCCGAAAGGGACGTATCAAGAGACCCAGTACTTC,CSARDPKGTYQETQYF
TRBV12-3/TRBV12-4,few,TRBJ1-5,-,TGTGCCAGCAGTTTCCAGCACAATAGCAATCAGCCCCAGCATTTT,CASSFQHNSNQPQHF
TRBV7-6,few,TRBJ2-3,-,TGTGCCAGCAGCTTAGTCCGCAACACAGATACGCAGTATTTT,CASSLVRNTDTQYF
TRBV10-3,few,TRBJ2-6,TRBD1,TGTGCCATCAGTGGAGGGGGCACTGGGGCCAACGTCCTGACTTTC,CAISGGGTGANVLTF
TRBV6-2/TRBV6-3,-,TRBJ1-1,-,TGTGCCAGCAGTTACTCGATCCGTAACACTGAAGCTTTCTTT,CASSYSIRNTEAFF
TRBV19,few,TRBJ2-5,-,TGTGCCAGTAGTACCGGGACGCAAGAGACCCAGTACTTC,CASSTGTQETQYF
TRBV4-3,-,TRBJ1-2,TRBD1,TGCGCCAGCAGCCAAGAGGGGACAGGGCGTGCCGGCTACACCTTC,CASSQEGTGRAGYTF
TRBV3-1,few,TRBJ1-1,-,TGTGCCAGCAGCCTGACCAATTCTTGGGGCAGGGGTCGCACTGAAGCTTTCTTT,CASSLTNSWGRGRTEAFF
TRBV24-1,-,TRBJ2-5,TRBD2,TGTGCCACCAGTGAGGGAGCGGGAGAAATAGAGACCCAGTACTTC,CATSEGAGEIETQYF
TRBV13,-,TRBJ2-5,-,TGTGCCAGCAGACAGCTCCTAAAAATGGAGACCCAGTACTTC,CASRQLLKMETQYF
TRBV6-1,-,TRBJ1-1,-,TGTGCCAGCAGAAAGTCCTTGGGCCGGTCGAGGACTGAAGCTTTCTTT,CASRKSLGRSRTEAFF
TRBV25-1,few,TRBJ2-1,-,TGTGCCAGCAGTGAAGATCGAGCGAACTCCTACAATGAGCAGTTCTTC,CASSEDRANSYNEQFF
TRBV6-5,few,TRBJ1-5,TRBD1,TGTGCCAGCAGCAGGGGGACAGGGGATGGCAATCAGCCCCAGCATTTT,CASSRGTGDGNQPQHF
TRBV12-3/TRBV12-4,-,TRBJ2-7,TRBD2,TGTGCCAGCAGTTTAATTCTAGCGGGGGGATACGAGCAGTACTTC,CASSLILAGGYEQYF
TRBV20-1,few,TRBJ2-5,-,TGCAGTGCTACTTTTACCCCGACGGAGACCCAGTACTTC,CSATFTPTETQYF
TRBV29-1,many,TRBJ1-3,-,TGCAGCGTTGGGTTGGGGCACTCTGGAAACACCATATATTTT,CSVGLGHSGNTIYF
TRBV2,-,TRBJ1-1,TRBD1,TGTGCCAGCTACCGGGACAGGGGTTCTGAAGCTTTCTTT,CASYRDRGSEAFF
TRBV20-1,-,TRBJ2-5,TRBD2,TGCAGTGCTACCCTCGGGCCGCGGGGGGAGACCCAGTACTTC,CSATLGPRGETQYF
TRBV6-5,-,TRBJ2-2,TRBD2,TGTGCCAGCAGTTACCACGGGCCTGTTTCGGGGGGATACACCGGGGAGCTGTTTTTT,CASSYHGPVSGGYTGELFF
TRBV28,few,TRBJ1-2,-,TGTGCCAGCACCGGCGCCGGGCGCGGCTACACCTTC,CASTGAGRGYTF
TRBV5-1,many,TRBJ2-7,-,TGCGCCAGCCGGGGGGCCATCTACGAGCAGTACTTC,CASRGAIYEQYF
TRBV20-1,-,TRBJ2-5,TRBD2,TGCAGTGCTCAAGCGGGAGTACAAGAGACCCAGTACTTC,CSAQAGVQETQYF
TRBV11-2,-,TRBJ2-5,-,TGTGCCAGCAGCTTAGATTGGGGAAACAAAGAGACCCAGTACTTC,CASSLDWGNKETQYF
TRBV30,-,TRBJ2-2,-,TGTGCCTGGACTAGCCAAGGCCCCGGGGAGCTGTTTTTT,CAWTSQGPGELFF
TRBV5-1,-,TRBJ2-1,TRBD1,TGCGCCAGCAGCTTGGCCGTACAGGGGAGCAATGAGCAGTTCTTC,CASSLAVQGSNEQFF
TRBV5-1,few,TRBJ2-1,TRBD1,TGCGCCAGCAGCTTTGCAGGGGGCTCCTACAATGAGCAGTTCTTC,CASSFAGGSYNEQFF
TRBV20-1,-,TRBJ2-1,TRBD2,TGCTGTGCTAGAGATCGTCGTAGGGCGGGAGGGCCTAATGAGCAGTTCTTC,CCARDRRRAGGPNEQFF
TRBV2,few,TRBJ1-1,-,TGTGCCAGCAGTGACCAGGGCACTGAAGCTTTCTTT,CASSDQGTEAFF
TRBV6-1,-,TRBJ2-5,-,TGTCCCAGCAGCGACACAGGGAGGGGGTACCAAGAGACCCAGTACTTC,CPSSDTGRGYQETQYF
TRBV11-1,-,TRBJ2-3,-,TGTGCCAGCAGCTTTGCCGGGGCCCTATCCCCCACGCAGTATTTT,CASSFAGALSPTQYF
TRBV5-1,few,TRBJ2-1,TRBD2,TGCGCCAGCAGCACAGGGACTAGCGGGGGATCCCTCTACAATGAGCAGTTCTTC,CASSTGTSGGSLYNEQFF
TRBV7-2,few,TRBJ2-2,-,TGTGCCAGCACCACCAAGGGCGGAGGAATCGGGGAGCTGTTTTTT,CASTTKGGGIGELFF
TRBV5-1,few,TRBJ1-3,-,TGCGCCAGCAGCTTGACAACTGGAAACACCATATATTTT,CASSLTTGNTIYF
TRBV4-1,-,TRBJ2-1,-,TGCGCCAGCAGCCAAGTTCTAGCGATGGGTGAGCAGTTCTTC,CASSQVLAMGEQFF
TRBV15,-,TRBJ2-2,TRBD1,TGTGCCACCAGAGGCGGGACAGGGAACACCGGGGAGCTGTTTTTT,CATRGGTGNTGELFF
TRBV28,many,TRBJ2-1,TRBD2,TGTGCCAGCAGTTCACCGGGAGGGAACTACAATGAGCAGTTCTTC,CASSSPGGNYNEQFF
TRBV6-1,-,TRBJ2-5,-,TGTGCCAGCACTCCTCCGGCCCAAGAGACCCAGTACTTC,CASTPPAQETQYF
TRBV7-9,many,TRBJ1-4,-,TGTGCCAGCAGCTTTGAAGAAAAACTGTTTTTT,CASSFEEKLFF
TRBV4-3,many,TRBJ2-1,-,TGCGCCAGCAGCCAAGATCTACCCAACGCAGGTAACAGTGAGCAGTTCTTC,CASSQDLPNAGNSEQFF
TRBV27,-,TRBJ2-7,TRBD2,TGTGCCAGCAGTTCCCTAGCGGGAGGGCCTATTTCCTACGAGCAGTACTTC,CASSSLAGGPISYEQYF
TRBV19,few,TRBJ2-1,TRBD2,TGTGCCAGTAGTAGCCCGGGACTAGGAAAGGGTGAGCAGTTCTTC,CASSSPGLGKGEQFF
TRBV7-2,-,TRBJ2-3,TRBD2,TGTGCCAGCAGCTTAATTAGCGGGGCTAGCACAGATACGCAGTATTTT,CASSLISGASTDTQYF